This T cell receptor beta chain was obtained from a study of T cell repertoires in cytomegalovirus infection (dated by TCRdb to the late 2010s). A note on the overall study: Alongside well-studied HLA-B-restricted epitopes, the peptide stimulations were aimed at recently identified HLA-C-restricted CMV epitopes, whose presentation resists viral immunomodulation. Because public TCR beta signatures pointed to carriage of CMV infection together with the matching HLA type, the HLA type of each donor mattered for the analysis. Beyond this particular receptor, the publication reports: Carriers of CMV infection plus the relevant HLA type were discriminated by the cumulative frequency of public TCR beta family members in the study cohort and in an independent approximately 360-donor cohort. The ex vivo response was dominated by HLA-C-restricted CMV-specific TCR beta clonotypes, and the single most frequent clonotype in two of eight donors was supplied by these HLA-C-restricted clonotypes.

As regards this clonotype: This clone's antigen is unknown. A read error is possible here, since a much larger clone lies one base away.

Including the terminal cysteine and phenylalanine, the CDR3 comprises 14 residues. CDR3 DNA only is kept here, 42 bases in frame from base 1. This specimen's treatment or condition label, interpreted: in vitro stimulation with specific CMV peptide epitopes to enrich CMV-specific T cells. Data came from an Illumina HiSeq 1500. In-frame beta chains were kept once TCRdb had trimmed the public reads at Q25 with fastp and called clones with MiXCR. Rows with one shared CDR3 protein collapse into an entry with the most common genes and DNA. The sample data list about 890,000 distinct CDR3 sequences, and approximately 33% of these were observed just once. About an eighth of the sample goes to the ten largest clones.

This clonotype was sampled from a human donor in good health (CMV status not recorded). Some clones in this sample may be carry-over from other donors' samples. The rearranged segments are TRBV5-3 and TRBJ1-4; the D gene identity is not certain. TRBV5-3 falls under the ORF class, with uncertain function. The starting material was cultured CD8+ T cells from PBMCs, obtained from culture after CMV antigen stimulation. Read as DNA, the sequence is TGTGCCAGCAGCTTTTGGGGAACTAATGAAAAACTGTTTTTT. Its protein is CASSFWGTNEKLFF.